These T cell receptor beta chains were read from a single sample in a study of graft-versus-host responses after intestinal transplantation. The method was immunoSEQ multiplex PCR; TCRdb's version includes in-frame clones alone and lacks a portion of them. The top ten clones hold 0.45% to 0.65% of a sample with around 40,000 clones, 85% to 95% of them seen once. These receptors lack a known antigen. This material consisted of unstimulated CD8+ T cells sorted from spleen or lymph node cells, taken before transplant. These TCRs come from a human donor who was the organ donor for an intestinal transplant. CDR3s leave out the opening cysteine and the closing phenylalanine or tryptophan. Clone size, where shown, is once, few, many, or a class for clones that have expanded.

size | V | CDR3
NA | TRBV27 | ASRRGDRGYEQY
NA | TRBV19 | ASLPTVYSPGNTIY
NA | TRBV5-6 | ASSLELGLQSSGNTIY
NA | TRBV18 | ASAGPGNYGYT
NA | TRBV2 | ASSDVGTVYNEQF
NA | TRBV27 | ASSLDSSYNSPLH
NA | TRBV6-6 | ASSYPSKDEAF
NA | TRBV2 | ASSEDRHGGTEAF
NA | TRBV9 | ASSPSLTVPMNTEAF
NA | TRBV18 | ASSPRTTGGVSYNEQF
NA | TRBV5-8 | ASSLGQLDEQF
NA | TRBV27 | ASSPGLGNEQF
once | TRBV7-9 | ASSLGAGTNTGELF
NA | TRBV7-9 | ASSSTGWAEKLF
NA | TRBV11-1 | ASSWASGGYEQY
NA | TRBV7-6 | ASSLAGRGAWEETQY
NA | TRBV7-6 | ASSFGGVYNEQF
NA | TRBV27 | ASSPLGQVEQPQH
NA | TRBV7-3 | ASSLTGTGLMNTEAF
few | TRBV4-3 | ASSQGRGADTQY
NA | TRBV5-4 | ASSPGPMNTEAF
NA | TRBV18 | ASTQGDVTEAF
NA | TRBV4-2 | ASSQVQLFYGYT
NA | TRBV11-2 | ASSLPKQGRDTEAF
NA | TRBV27 | ASSWDSSYEQY